These T cell receptor beta chains were read from a single sample in a study of T cell responses to AZD1222 COVID-19 vaccine. Generated by immunoSEQ multiplex PCR, the TCRdb table keeps only in-frame clones and is missing some. The sample has 150,000 or so clones, approximately 90% seen once. Specimen: peripheral blood, collected 28 days after the second AZD1222 dose. Receptors originate from an adult who received the AZD1222 COVID-19 vaccine. Both conserved end residues are part of each CDR3. The D gene is left open where the match is weak. Rows give clone size only sometimes, using once, few, many, or a class for an expanded clone.

j_call	clone_size	v_call	d_call	cdr3_nt	cdr3_aa
TRBJ2-7	-	TRBV13	TRBD2	TGTGCCAGCAGCTTAGGACTAGCGGTCTACGAGCAGTACTTC	CASSLGLAVYEQYF
TRBJ1-2	-	TRBV5-1	-	TGCGCCAGCAGCGAGAGAGTAGGGTTCGCCTATGGCTACACCTTC	CASSERVGFAYGYTF
TRBJ1-1	-	TRBV6-4	-	TGTGCCAGCAGTGTGGGGGTTTACACTGAAGCTTTCTTT	CASSVGVYTEAFF
TRBJ2-7	few	TRBV11-2	TRBD2	TGTGCCAGCAGCCAGCGGCGGGGAGGGAGGTACGAGCAGTACTTC	CASSQRRGGRYEQYF
TRBJ1-6	-	TRBV19	-	TGTGCCAGTAGACCCACCCTAAGCGCCTATAATTCACCCCTCCACTTT	CASRPTLSAYNSPLHF
TRBJ1-1	-	TRBV5-1	TRBD1	TGCGCCAGCAGCGAATCACAGGGGGCCGACACTGAAGCTTTCTTT	CASSESQGADTEAFF
TRBJ2-1	-	TRBV5-4	-	TGTGCCAGCAGCTTGTTTGCACAACTTTACTCCTACAATGAGCAGTTCTTC	CASSLFAQLYSYNEQFF
TRBJ2-7	-	TRBV3-1/TRBV3-2	-	TGTGCCAGCAGCCCCTGGGGGCAGAACTACGAGCAGTACTTC	CASSPWGQNYEQYF
TRBJ2-7	-	TRBV9	TRBD1	TGTGCCAGCAGCGTAGAGGGACAGGGCTCCTACGAGCAGTACTTC	CASSVEGQGSYEQYF
TRBJ1-1	-	TRBV27	-	TGTGCCAGCAGTTACAGGGTAGGGACTGAAGCTTTCTTT	CASSYRVGTEAFF
TRBJ1-6	-	TRBV5-5	TRBD1	TGTGCCAGCAGCGACAGGGGAGTCTCACCCCTCCACTTT	CASSDRGVSPLHF
TRBJ1-2	-	TRBV28	-	TGTGCCAGCAAGGACAGCGGGACGAACTATGGCTACACCTTC	CASKDSGTNYGYTF
TRBJ1-1	-	TRBV6-6	TRBD1	TGTGCCAGCACCTACAGGGGCGAAGCTTTCTTT	CASTYRGEAFF
TRBJ1-1	-	TRBV19	TRBD1	TGTGCCAGTAGTACCCCGTGGGCAGACAGGGGCGGTGGCCGGCATGAAGCTTTCTTT	CASSTPWADRGGGRHEAFF
TRBJ1-3	-	TRBV7-9	-	TGTGCCAGCAGCCGAATTGGAAACACCATATATTTT	CASSRIGNTIYF
TRBJ2-5	-	TRBV12-5	TRBD1	TGTGCTAGTGGTTCCGGGACAGGAGGAGGGTTCGAGACCCAGTACTTC	CASGSGTGGGFETQYF
TRBJ1-1	-	TRBV30	-	TGTGCCTGGAATCAGAGGGCGGACACTGAAGCTTTCTTT	CAWNQRADTEAFF
TRBJ1-2	-	TRBV6-5	TRBD1	TGTGCCAGCAGTTACACAGGGGTTAGGCTAACTTATGGCTACACCTTC	CASSYTGVRLTYGYTF
TRBJ1-1	-	TRBV29-1	-	TGCAGCGTTGCAGGGACCTTGAACACTGAAGCTTTCTTT	CSVAGTLNTEAFF
TRBJ2-5	-	TRBV7-9	-	TGTGCCAGCAGCTTAGAAGGACGGCAAGAGACCCAGTACTTC	CASSLEGRQETQYF
TRBJ1-6	-	TRBV6-1	TRBD1	TGTGCCAGCAGTGATGGGACCGTACAGGGGATCGGCAATTCACCCCTCCACTTT	CASSDGTVQGIGNSPLHF
TRBJ1-3	-	TRBV5-1	-	TGCGCCAGCAGCTTGGCCGCCGGGAGCTCTGGAAACACCATATATTTT	CASSLAAGSSGNTIYF
TRBJ2-1	-	TRBV6-1	TRBD2	TGTGCCAGCAGTGATTGGAGGCCCCTTCGGCGGGGGGGCAATGAGCAGTTCTTC	CASSDWRPLRRGGNEQFF
TRBJ1-1	-	TRBV6-6	-	TGTGCCAGCAGTTACTCGGGGGGCACTGAAGCTTTCTTT	CASSYSGGTEAFF
TRBJ2-7	-	TRBV13	-	TGTGCCAGCAGCTCCACCGGGACTTCTAGCTACGAGCAGTACTTC	CASSSTGTSSYEQYF
TRBJ2-7	-	TRBV7-6	TRBD1	TGTGCCAGCAGCTTCCGTAATCGACAGGGGGCGGGGGAGCAGTACTTC	CASSFRNRQGAGEQYF
TRBJ2-3	once	TRBV10-3	-	TGTGCCATCAGTGAGTCGCCAGATACGCAGTATTTT	CAISESPDTQYF
TRBJ1-1	-	TRBV14	-	TGTGCCAGCAGCCAAGATCGGAGTTTTGAAGCTTTCTTT	CASSQDRSFEAFF
TRBJ1-5	-	TRBV27	-	TGTGCCAGCAGTTTATTAAGGGTGGGTCAGCCCCAGCATTTT	CASSLLRVGQPQHF
TRBJ1-1	once	TRBV7-9	-	TGTGCCAGCAGCCGTCCCCAGAACACTGAAGCTTTCTTT	CASSRPQNTEAFF
TRBJ1-3	-	TRBV20-1	-	TGCAGTGCGGGGGCGGGAAACACCATATATTTT	CSAGAGNTIYF
TRBJ1-1	-	TRBV5-4	-	TGTGCCAGCAGCTTGGAAGCCATGAACACTGAAGCTTTCTTT	CASSLEAMNTEAFF
TRBJ2-5	-	TRBV5-4	-	TGTGCCAGCAGCTTGGGCGGTGGGCTGGAGACCCAGTACTTC	CASSLGGGLETQYF
TRBJ2-2	few	TRBV5-1	TRBD1	TGCGCCAGCGGGACAGGGACGAACACCGGGGAGCTGTTTTTT	CASGTGTNTGELFF
TRBJ2-7	-	TRBV6-6	TRBD1	TGTGCCAGCAGTGCCCCGACAGGGGCGCAAGCCTACGAGCAGTACTTC	CASSAPTGAQAYEQYF
TRBJ1-1	once	TRBV5-1	-	TGCGCCAGCAGCTTGGCCGGACCGCCTCGGGGGAACACTGAAGCTTTCTTT	CASSLAGPPRGNTEAFF
TRBJ1-3	-	TRBV21-1	-	TGTGCCAGCAGCAAAGGGGACAGGAAAAAGCCGGGAAACACCATATATTTT	CASSKGDRKKPGNTIYF
TRBJ1-2	-	TRBV9	-	TGTGCCAGCAGCGAGGGAGCCCGCGGTGGACTTTATGGCTACACCTTC	CASSEGARGGLYGYTF
TRBJ2-2	once	TRBV7-6	-	TGTGCCAGCAGCTTCCCAAAACAGGAACCGAACACCGGGGAGCTGTTTTTT	CASSFPKQEPNTGELFF
TRBJ1-1	-	TRBV7-9	-	TGTGCCAGCAGCCCCGGGGGGGGCGGCTCTGAAGCTTTCTTT	CASSPGGGGSEAFF
TRBJ2-1	-	TRBV5-6	TRBD1	TGTGCCAGCAGCTTGGCCCGGGGGACAGGGGTTTACAATGAGCAGTTCTTC	CASSLARGTGVYNEQFF
TRBJ1-4	-	TRBV12-5	TRBD1	TGTGCTAGTGGTTTGGGGGGCGGGACAGGTAATGAAAAACTGTTTTTT	CASGLGGGTGNEKLFF
TRBJ1-4	-	TRBV28	-	TGTGCCAGCATCGGGGGGGGGATAGATGAAAAACTGTTTTTT	CASIGGGIDEKLFF
TRBJ2-1	-	TRBV4-1	-	TGCGCCAGCAGCCCAGAAATCGCGGGCTATGAGCAGTTCTTC	CASSPEIAGYEQFF
TRBJ1-5	-	TRBV6-5	-	TGTGCCAGCAGTTACATTCCAGGAACCAATCAGCCCCAGCATTTT	CASSYIPGTNQPQHF
TRBJ2-2	-	TRBV7-3	-	TGTGCCAGCAGCCCACAGTCCCCAGGCCCATCCGGGGAGCTGTTTTTT	CASSPQSPGPSGELFF
TRBJ2-7	-	TRBV27	-	TGTGCCAGCAGTATAAACAGGGTCTCCTACGAGCAGTACTTC	CASSINRVSYEQYF
TRBJ1-1	-	TRBV7-9	-	TGTGCCAGCAGCCCCGAGGAGGGGTGGCACACTGAAGCTTTCTTT	CASSPEEGWHTEAFF
TRBJ2-1	-	TRBV5-4	-	TGTGCCAGCAGCGGGGGACGAACTAGCTCCTACAATGAGCAGTTCTTC	CASSGGRTSSYNEQFF
TRBJ1-2	-	TRBV18	-	TGTGCCAGCTCACCCCCTGGGTTCGACGCCACGGACTATGGCTACACCTTC	CASSPPGFDATDYGYTF
TRBJ2-7	-	TRBV5-4	TRBD2	TGTGCCAGCAGCTTGGCGGGGGGGCCGGCCTACGAGCAGTACTTC	CASSLAGGPAYEQYF
TRBJ2-1	-	TRBV27	-	TGTGCCAGCTCTAAGGACGGTAGCTCCTACAATGAGCAGTTCTTC	CASSKDGSSYNEQFF
TRBJ1-3	-	TRBV7-3	-	TGTGCCAGCAGCTTAGCGGCCGGAAACACCATATATTTT	CASSLAAGNTIYF